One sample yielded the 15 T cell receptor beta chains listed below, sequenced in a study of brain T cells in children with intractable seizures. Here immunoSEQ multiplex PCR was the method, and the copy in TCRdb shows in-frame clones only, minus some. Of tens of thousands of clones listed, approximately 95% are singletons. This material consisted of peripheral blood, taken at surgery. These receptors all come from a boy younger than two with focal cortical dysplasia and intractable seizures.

In nucleotides, the CDR3 is TGTGCCAGTAGTAATACAGGGAACACTGAAGCTTTCTTT. This sequence encodes CASSNTGNTEAFF. The chain links TRBV19 to TRBJ1-1, with a possible D match to TRBD1 (5 bases). V was trimmed by 4 bases and J by 1 base, leaving 7 bases between them. Germline-derived CDR1 and CDR2 are LNHDA and SQIVND (reference sequence). The CDR3 is 13 amino acids.

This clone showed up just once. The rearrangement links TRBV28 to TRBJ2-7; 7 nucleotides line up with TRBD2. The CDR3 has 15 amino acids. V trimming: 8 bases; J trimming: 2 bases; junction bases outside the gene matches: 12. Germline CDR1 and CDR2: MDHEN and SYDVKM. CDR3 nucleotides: TGTGCCAGCGGTCCAAGCGGGACGACCCCCTACGAGCAGTACTTC. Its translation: CASGPSGTTPYEQYF.

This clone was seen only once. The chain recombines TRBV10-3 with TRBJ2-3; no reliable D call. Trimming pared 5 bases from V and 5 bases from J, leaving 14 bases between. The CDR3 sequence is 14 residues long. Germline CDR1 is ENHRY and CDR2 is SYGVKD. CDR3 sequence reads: CAISTERARDTQYF. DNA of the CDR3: TGTGCCATCAGTACCGAACGGGCCCGAGATACGCAGTATTTT.

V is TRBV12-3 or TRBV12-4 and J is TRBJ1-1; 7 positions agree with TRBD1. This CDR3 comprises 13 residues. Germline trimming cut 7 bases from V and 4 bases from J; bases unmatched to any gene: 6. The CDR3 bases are TGTGCCAGCAAAGACAGGGTTCGCACTGAAGCTTTCTTT. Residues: CASKDRVRTEAFF.

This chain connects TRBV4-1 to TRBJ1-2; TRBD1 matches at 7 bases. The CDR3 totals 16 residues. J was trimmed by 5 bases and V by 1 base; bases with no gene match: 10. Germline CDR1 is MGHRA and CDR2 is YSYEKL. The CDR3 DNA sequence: TGCGCCAGCAGCCAAGCTACGACAGGGACCCCTTATGGCTACACCTTC. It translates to CASSQATTGTPYGYTF.

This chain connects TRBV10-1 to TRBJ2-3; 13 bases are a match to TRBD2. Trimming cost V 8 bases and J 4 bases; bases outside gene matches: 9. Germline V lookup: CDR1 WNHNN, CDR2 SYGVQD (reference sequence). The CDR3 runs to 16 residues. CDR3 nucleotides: TGCGCCAGCGAACTAGCGGGGGGGGTCCATCCAGATACGCAGTATTTT. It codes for CASELAGGVHPDTQYF.

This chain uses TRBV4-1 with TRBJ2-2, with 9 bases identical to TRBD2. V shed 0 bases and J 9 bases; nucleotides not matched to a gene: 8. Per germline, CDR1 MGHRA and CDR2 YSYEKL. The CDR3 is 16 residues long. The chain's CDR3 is CASSQDGGGGARELFF. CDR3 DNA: TGCGCCAGCAGCCAAGATGGTGGCGGGGGGGCGAGGGAGCTGTTTTTT.

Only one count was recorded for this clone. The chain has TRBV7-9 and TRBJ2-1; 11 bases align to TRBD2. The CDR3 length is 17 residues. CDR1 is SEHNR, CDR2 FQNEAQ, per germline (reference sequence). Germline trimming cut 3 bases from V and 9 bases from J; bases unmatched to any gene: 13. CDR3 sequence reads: CASSFRVVLAGAVEQFF. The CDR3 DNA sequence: TGTGCCAGCAGCTTTCGTGTTGTACTAGCGGGGGCGGTTGAGCAGTTCTTC.

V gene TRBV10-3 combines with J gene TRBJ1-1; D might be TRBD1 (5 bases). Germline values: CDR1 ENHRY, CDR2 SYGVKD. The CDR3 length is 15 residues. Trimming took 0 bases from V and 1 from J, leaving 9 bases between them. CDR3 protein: CAISESNRRNTEAFF. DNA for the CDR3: TGTGCCATCAGTGAGTCAAACAGGAGGAACACTGAAGCTTTCTTT.

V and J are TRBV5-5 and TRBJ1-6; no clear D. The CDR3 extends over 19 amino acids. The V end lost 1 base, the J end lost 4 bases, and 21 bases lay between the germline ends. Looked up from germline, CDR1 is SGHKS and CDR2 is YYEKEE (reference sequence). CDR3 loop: CASSLLDPFGAGYNSPLHF. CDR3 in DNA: TGTGCCAGCAGCTTGTTGGATCCCTTTGGAGCCGGGTATAATTCACCCCTCCACTTT.

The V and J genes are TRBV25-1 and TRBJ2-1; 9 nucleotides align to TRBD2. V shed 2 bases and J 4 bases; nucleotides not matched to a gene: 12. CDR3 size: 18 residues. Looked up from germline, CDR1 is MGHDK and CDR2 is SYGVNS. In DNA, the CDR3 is TGTGCCAGCAGTGAAACGACGTGGGCTAGCGGGGCATACAATGAGCAGTTCTTC. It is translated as CASSETTWASGAYNEQFF. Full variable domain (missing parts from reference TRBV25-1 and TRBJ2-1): EADIYQTPRYLVIGTGKKITLECSQTMGHDKMYWYQQDPGMELHLIHYSYGVNSTEKGDLSSESTVSRIRTEHFPLTLESARPSHTSQYLCASSETTWASGAYNEQFFGPGTRLTVL.

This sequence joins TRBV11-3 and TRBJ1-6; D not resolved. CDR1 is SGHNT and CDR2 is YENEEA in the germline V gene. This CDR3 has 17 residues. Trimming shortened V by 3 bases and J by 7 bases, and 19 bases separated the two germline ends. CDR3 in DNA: TGTGCCAGCAGCTTTGGACTACTGGAGGATAGGAATTCACCCCTCCACTTT. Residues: CASSFGLLEDRNSPLHF.

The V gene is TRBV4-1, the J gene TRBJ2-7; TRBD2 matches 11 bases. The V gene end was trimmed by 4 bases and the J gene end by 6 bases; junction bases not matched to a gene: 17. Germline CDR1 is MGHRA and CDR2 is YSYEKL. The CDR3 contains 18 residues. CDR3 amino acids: CASSPVSVGLTSGGEQYF. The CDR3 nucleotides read TGCGCCAGCAGCCCCGTATCGGTAGGTTTAACTAGCGGGGGCGAGCAGTACTTC.

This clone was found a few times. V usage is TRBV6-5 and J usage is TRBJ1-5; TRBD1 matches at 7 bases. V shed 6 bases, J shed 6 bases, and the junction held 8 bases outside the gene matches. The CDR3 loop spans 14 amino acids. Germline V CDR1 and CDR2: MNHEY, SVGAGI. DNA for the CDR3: TGTGCCAGCAGCCCCGACAGGGTGAGTCAGCCCCAGCATTTT. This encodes CASSPDRVSQPQHF.

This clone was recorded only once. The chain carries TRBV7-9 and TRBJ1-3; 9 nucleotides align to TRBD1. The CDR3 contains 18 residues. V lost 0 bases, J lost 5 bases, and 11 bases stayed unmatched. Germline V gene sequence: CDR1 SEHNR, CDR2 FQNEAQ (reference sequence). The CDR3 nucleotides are TGTGCCAGCAGCTTAGCGGCCATACAGGGGGCGAGGAGAAACACCATATATTTT. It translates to CASSLAAIQGARRNTIYF.